One and the same sample provided the 9 T cell receptor beta chains below, sequenced in a study of STAT5B mutations in CD4+ large granular lymphocyte leukemia. Repertoires were generated with immunoSEQ multiplex PCR, while TCRdb's copy carries only in-frame clones and drops some. Among tens of thousands of clones listed, roughly 70% were seen once. Sequencing was done on a sample of CD4+ T cells from blood buffy coats. Every receptor here comes from a human donor in good health.

This clone showed up just once. This chain joins TRBV18 and TRBJ1-3; D not resolved. The CDR3 is made up of 14 amino acids. Germline V lookup: CDR1 KGHSH, CDR2 LQKENI. V lost 3 bases to trimming and J lost 0 bases, with 6 bases between them. This chain's CDR3 is CASSPGFSGNTIYF. The CDR3 DNA is TGTGCCAGCTCACCGGGCTTCTCTGGAAACACCATATATTTT.

V usage is TRBV19 and J usage is TRBJ1-2, with a possible D match to TRBD1 (5 bases). The CDR3 contains 14 residues. V lost 2 bases, J lost 4 bases, and 11 bases lay in between. Germline lookup yields CDR1 LNHDA and CDR2 SQIVND (reference sequence). The CDR3 region has the DNA TGTGCCAGTAGTATACTGGACACGCGCTATGGCTACACCTTC. This encodes CASSILDTRYGYTF.

The chain recombines TRBV6-1 with TRBJ2-3; D is unresolved. Between the trimmed V and J ends, which lost 6 bases and 6 bases, there was a span of 13 bases. CDR3 length: 13 residues. The germline V gene encodes CDR1 MNHNS and CDR2 SASEGT. The DNA for the CDR3 is TGTGCCAGCAGCGCACAAGTTCCCGATACGCAGTATTTT. Its protein is CASSAQVPDTQYF.

This clone is labeled as medium-sized. The chain combines TRBV9 with TRBJ2-2, with 8 nucleotides matching TRBD2. The CDR3 consists of 16 residues. The germline V gene has CDR1 SGDLS and CDR2 YYNGEE. After removal of 0 bases from V and 7 bases from J, the junction contained 8 bases not matched to a gene. Written as DNA, the CDR3 is TGTGCCAGCAGCGTAGAAGGGGCGGGAGGTCTCGGGGAGCTGTTTTTT. Protein sequence: CASSVEGAGGLGELFF.

J is TRBJ1-2 and V is TRBV25-1; a possible D gene is TRBD1 (6 bases). V was cut by 5 bases and J by 4 bases, with 20 bases left in between. CDR1 and CDR2 (germline): MGHDK, SYGVNS. This CDR3 has 16 residues. The CDR3 DNA follows: TGTGCCAGCAGTACTAACACTAACACAGGGCGCTATGGCTACACCTTC. As protein: CASSTNTNTGRYGYTF.

V is TRBV2 and J is TRBJ2-3; TRBD2 matches at 12 bases. CDR1 SNHLY and CDR2 FYNNEI come from the germline V gene. This CDR3 is built from 14 residues. V lost 6 bases, J lost 5 bases, and 3 bases stayed unmatched. CDR3 DNA sequence: TGTGCCAGCAGGTCGACTAGCGGGGGAGATACGCAGTATTTT. It yields the protein CASRSTSGGDTQYF.

The chain has TRBV19 and TRBJ1-1; tentative D call: TRBD1 (5 bases). Germline V gene lookup returns CDR1 LNHDA and CDR2 SQIVND (reference sequence). The CDR3 sequence is 15 residues long. V gave up 3 bases and J gave up 9 bases, with 20 bases separating them. The CDR3, as DNA: TGTGCCAGTAGTATCGGGCAGGGACCCACACTGAAAGCTTTCTTT. Residues: CASSIGQGPTLKAFF.

This chain uses TRBV5-1 with TRBJ1-1, with D perhaps matching TRBD1 (5 bases). V was clipped by 4 bases and J by 4 bases, with 11 bases between them. Germline V CDR1 and CDR2: SGHRS, YFSETQ. The CDR3 has 13 amino acids. The CDR3 DNA follows: TGCGCCAGCAGCGCAGACAGAGTCACTGAAGCTTTCTTT. Its protein product is CASSADRVTEAFF.

The chain recombines TRBV7-2 with TRBJ1-5; D is possibly TRBD1 (5 bases). V gave up 2 bases and J gave up 0 bases, with 8 bases separating them. CDR3 length: 15 residues. Germline V gene lookup returns CDR1 SGHTA and CDR2 FQGNSA. The DNA of the CDR3 is TGTGCCAGCAGCTTATTCGACAGTAGCAATCAGCCCCAGCATTTT. It codes for CASSLFDSSNQPQHF.